This T cell receptor (beta chain) comes out of a study of cytotoxic CD8 clonotypes in ibrutinib-treated CLL (dated by TCRdb to about 2021). For context, the study as a whole: The cohort had 11 relapsed/refractory and 15 treatment-naive patients; 17 were IGHV unmutated. Cryopreserved peripheral blood mononuclear cells were obtained prior to treatment, at the time of response, and at either disease progression or sustained remission. An average of about 260,000 productive templates and tens of thousands of productive rearrangements was obtained per sample. The response samples were drawn at a median of roughly twelve months into treatment, with a range of about 6 to 36 months. Partial responses were observed in about 25 patients and complete responses in 2; after a median follow-up of 68 months, remission was maintained in approximately 15 patients and progression was observed in around twelve. Of the 90 or so participants in the trial, approximately 25 had longitudinal samples available. Every sample from remission and from progressive disease was obtained while the patients were still on ibrutinib.

The goal of deep resolution MiSeq sequencing was a depth between 1 in 1 million and 1 in 200,000 T cells, and coverage averaged 10x per clonotype. The immunoSEQ hsTCRB Kit was used to generate TCR beta libraries. Turning to the authors' computational methods: ImmunoSEQ Data Assistant and ImmunoSEQ Analyzer were used for data analysis, and V, D and J genes were assigned according to IMGT definitions. Clonality, which ranges from 0 to 1, was calculated by subtracting the normalized Shannon entropy of productive rearrangement frequencies from one. Only overrepresented clonotypes making up at least 0.05% of each patient's repertoire were included in the public clonotype analysis. Approximately 14 age-matched healthy donor repertoires from immuneACCESS served as clonality controls. In its TCRdb copy, this immuneACCESS table keeps in-frame sequences only and misses some clones. Where compared with another copy, unresolved V genes explain less than half of these, and the others have no known cause. V, J and clone size are those of that table, while D and trimming were read from the DNA. For this sample there are more than 200,000 clones; around 70% appear just once. The top ten constitute approximately 15% of the sample.

The sample's time point, from its label and the paper: roughly 2 years on ibrutinib. For TCR beta library preparation, about 1.8 micrograms of genomic DNA were isolated from cryopreserved PBMCs. Longitudinal blood samples from CLL patients on ibrutinib monotherapy underwent high-throughput TCR beta sequencing. The patients took part in an open-label, single-center phase 2 trial of ibrutinib monotherapy. Broad study findings and their caveats: Sampling times were not matched between patients in sustained remission and patients whose disease was progressing, and lymph node repertoires were not examined. An increase in clonality was observed at ibrutinib response, with clonality remaining stable during sustained remission and falling back toward baseline at progression. Baseline clonality exceeded that of age-matched healthy donors and correlated strongly with circulating CD8+ T-cell counts. Public clonotypes were rare and either shrank or stayed stable during treatment, and the rise in clonality at ibrutinib response reflected expansion of private clonotypes.

CDR1 and CDR2 (DFQATT, SNEGSKA) derive from the germline V gene (reference sequence). The CDR3, from cysteine to phenylalanine, totals 10 residues. The kept DNA is CDR3 alone, 30 bases in frame from the first base. V was cut back by 0 bases and J by 5 bases, leaving a gap of 1 base between them. This clone was counted only a few times. Its antigen is unknown. No base quality information exists; no much larger clone differs at one position. The chain joins TRBV20-1 to TRBJ1-2; the D gene cannot be named for sure. This TCR derives from a human donor with chronic lymphocytic leukemia. Sequencing was performed on PBMCs, taken after 24 months of ibrutinib treatment. Here is the DNA: TGCAGTGCTAGAGATTATGGCTACACCTTC. This translates into CSARDYGYTF.